This TCR beta chain was profiled in a study of tumor and adjacent non-tumor tissue in lung cancer. Study overall: Stage I to III disease affected 10 men and roughly 5 women aged roughly 31 to 76. About 4.17 million productive TCRbeta reads were obtained per sample on average. Study-level results: Normal lung showed higher cumulative top 100 clone frequency than tumor. Higher tumor TCR diversity was associated with shorter survival.

The template was RNA from unsorted bulk tissue. The library came from three nested PCR rounds adapted from ARM-PCR protocols. In TCRdb, the multiplex PCR reads were re-called with MiXCR into one record per CDR3 protein. The sample lists 60,000 to 90,000 distinct CDR3 sequences; about three quarters were seen once. As for this clonotype: As yet, its antigen is unknown. Mismatch with germline at one junction end may stem from a read error.

This clonotype was obtained from a woman aged 50 to 60 with non-small cell lung cancer. Sample: lung tumor tissue.

This chain's CDR3 is CASSQSPGSSYNKQFF. The CDR3 DNA reads as TGCGCCAGCAGTCAATCCCCCGGTAGCTCCTACAATAAGCAGTTCTTC. This chain uses TRBV23-1 with TRBJ2-1; D gene ambiguous. Being an ORF, TRBV23-1 has a function that is uncertain. The CDR3 consists of 16 residues.